Listed below are T cell receptor beta chains from one sample, sequenced in a study of T cells after yellow fever vaccination. TCRdb reanalysed the 5' RACE reads using MiXCR and keeps one entry per CDR3 protein. This table holds hundreds of thousands of distinct CDR3 sequences, around an eighth found once. This specimen consisted of PBMCs, obtained on the day of the yellow fever booster vaccination. All receptors come from a man under 40 who received the YFV17D yellow fever vaccine. Both conserved end residues are part of each CDR3. A D gene is named only where the DNA matches it firmly. The size of a clone is reported for some rows only, either as once, few or many, or as a class for expanded clones.

D gene	clone size	J gene	V gene	CDR3 DNA	CDR3 protein
-	few	TRBJ2-1	TRBV5-1	TGCGCCAGCAGCCTGAGGGAGGAAGGTGAGGAGTTCTTC	CASSLREEGEEFF
-	few	TRBJ2-7	TRBV20-1	TGCAGTGCTAGCCCAGCTAGGAACGAGCAGTACTTC	CSASPARNEQYF
-	few	TRBJ2-2	TRBV7-9	TGTGCCAGCAGCCCCCAGATCGACGGGGAGCTGTTTTTT	CASSPQIDGELFF
-	-	TRBJ2-1	TRBV9	TGTGCCAGCAGCCCGTCACTAGGTCCCCCGGGTGAGCAGTTCTTC	CASSPSLGPPGEQFF
-	few	TRBJ2-6	TRBV7-6	TGTGCCAGCAGCCCGCGCTGGGCGGCGGGAGGGGCCAACGTCCTGACTTTC	CASSPRWAAGGANVLTF
TRBD2	few	TRBJ2-1	TRBV10-3	TGTGCCATCAGTGAGGCTAGCGGAGGAAGCTCCTACAATGAGCAGTTCTTC	CAISEASGGSSYNEQFF
-	many	TRBJ2-5	TRBV3-1	TGTGCCAGCAGCCAGCAGAGAGAGACCCAGTACTTC	CASSQQRETQYF
TRBD1	many	TRBJ1-5	TRBV4-1	TGCGCCAGCAGCCAACTTATGACAGGGGGCGATCAGCCCCAGCATTTT	CASSQLMTGGDQPQHF
-	once	TRBJ2-1	TRBV4-3	TGCGCCAGCAGCCAAGAACCCGGGATAGGGTGGAATGAGCAGTTCTTC	CASSQEPGIGWNEQFF
-	-	TRBJ1-1	TRBV28	TGTGCCAGCAGTTTGCCAACAGGGACCGCTGAAGCTTTCTTT	CASSLPTGTAEAFF
TRBD1	few	TRBJ2-2	TRBV5-1	TGCGCCAGCAGTTCGGGACAGGGGTTCTTGGGAACCGGGGAGCTGTTTTTT	CASSSGQGFLGTGELFF
-	-	TRBJ2-7	TRBV3-1	TGTGCCAGCAGCGGAAGACATGCCTACGAGCAGTACTTC	CASSGRHAYEQYF
TRBD1	-	TRBJ2-1	TRBV7-9	TGTGCCAGCAGCTTAGGGACAGGGGCGAACAATGAGCAGTTCTTC	CASSLGTGANNEQFF
TRBD2	few	TRBJ2-7	TRBV7-9	TGTGCCAGCAGCTCGGGGACTAGCGGGCTCTACGAGCAGTACTTC	CASSSGTSGLYEQYF
TRBD2	few	TRBJ2-1	TRBV9	TGTGCCAGCAGCCCCGCCCCGACTAGCGGGAGCCACAATGAGCAGTTCTTC	CASSPAPTSGSHNEQFF
TRBD2	few	TRBJ2-1	TRBV20-1	TGCAGTGCTAGGGGCGGACTAGCGGGAGGACATGAGCAGTTCTTC	CSARGGLAGGHEQFF
TRBD2	-	TRBJ2-5	TRBV7-9	TGTGCCAGCGGGGCTAGCGGGACGGGGGAGACCCAGTACTTC	CASGASGTGETQYF
-	-	TRBJ2-7	TRBV18	TGTGCCAGCTCACCTCAGGAGGGGTCATACGAGCAGTACTTC	CASSPQEGSYEQYF
-	-	TRBJ2-6	TRBV6-1	TGTGCCAGCAGCAATGGACAGTCTGGGGCCAACGTCCTGACTTTC	CASSNGQSGANVLTF
-	few	TRBJ1-1	TRBV20-1	TGCAGTGCTCCCGGGACACCGAACACTGAAGCTTTCTTT	CSAPGTPNTEAFF
TRBD2	-	TRBJ2-7	TRBV7-2	TGTGCCAGCAGCCCCGAAGCGGGAATTTTTTACGAGCAGTACTTC	CASSPEAGIFYEQYF
TRBD1	-	TRBJ2-7	TRBV7-8	TGTGCCAGCAGCTTACCCGGACAGGGGAGCTCCTACGAGCAGTACTTC	CASSLPGQGSSYEQYF
-	-	TRBJ2-7	TRBV7-6	TGTGCCAGCAGCTTACGCGGAGGGCCGGCCTACGAGCAGTACTTC	CASSLRGGPAYEQYF
-	-	TRBJ2-1	TRBV7-9	TGTGCCAGCAGGCGAGTAAATGAGCAGTTCTTC	CASRRVNEQFF
TRBD2	-	TRBJ2-5	TRBV18	TGTGCCAGCTCACCGATGACTAGCGGGAGTGCGGAGACCCAGTACTTC	CASSPMTSGSAETQYF
-	-	TRBJ2-1	TRBV20-1	TGCAGTGCCCGGGTTAGACAGAACTCCTACAATGAGCAGTTCTTC	CSARVRQNSYNEQFF
-	few	TRBJ2-6	TRBV12-3/TRBV12-4	TGTGCCAGCGGGGAACTAGCTGCAGGGGCCAACGTCCTGACTTTC	CASGELAAGANVLTF
TRBD1	-	TRBJ1-2	TRBV7-2	TGTGCCAGCAGCTCTGGGACGGACAGGGGGCGAACTGAGAGCTACACCTTC	CASSSGTDRGRTESYTF
-	-	TRBJ2-1	TRBV6-2/TRBV6-3	TGTGCCAGCAGCAACAGGTTTTACAATGAGCAGTTCTTC	CASSNRFYNEQFF
-	-	TRBJ2-5	TRBV9	TGTGCCAGCAGCCCCAGCGGGCCCCAAGAGACCCAGTACTTC	CASSPSGPQETQYF
TRBD2	few	TRBJ2-7	TRBV15	TGTGCCACCAGCAGGGCCGGGACTAGCAGCGAGCAGTACTTC	CATSRAGTSSEQYF
-	-	TRBJ2-1	TRBV29-1	TGCAGCGTTGATGAAGGGCTGGATTCGCAGTTCTTC	CSVDEGLDSQFF
TRBD2	-	TRBJ2-1	TRBV6-4	TGTGCCAGCAGGGGCCGACCTGCGGGACTAGCGGGAGAATTTTCCAATGAGCAGTTCTTC	CASRGRPAGLAGEFSNEQFF
-	few	TRBJ1-6	TRBV5-5	TGTGCCAGCAGCTTGATAAGGGACTCACCCCTCCACTTT	CASSLIRDSPLHF
-	few	TRBJ2-3	TRBV20-1	TGCAGTGCTACCCCAAAGCCGAGACTAACCACAGATACGCAGTATTTT	CSATPKPRLTTDTQYF
TRBD1	few	TRBJ2-3	TRBV25-1	TGTGCCAGCAGTGAGGGACAGGGCCCAACAGATACGCAGTATTTT	CASSEGQGPTDTQYF
-	many	TRBJ1-5	TRBV20-1	TGCAGTGCTAGGTCGGGCAATCAGCCCCAGCATTTT	CSARSGNQPQHF
-	-	TRBJ2-5	TRBV5-1	TGCGCCAGCAGCTTTTCAACCGGGGAAGAGACCCAGTACTTC	CASSFSTGEETQYF
-	-	TRBJ2-5	TRBV6-5	TGTGCCAGCAGTTACTCGAGTCGGACGCAGCAAGAGACCCAGTACTTC	CASSYSSRTQQETQYF
-	few	TRBJ2-3	TRBV27	TGTGCCAGCAGCCTACCCTCAGGGATGAGCACAGATACGCAGTATTTT	CASSLPSGMSTDTQYF
-	few	TRBJ2-7	TRBV4-3	TGCGCCAGCAGCCAAGATAGGGTGAACGAGCAGTACTTC	CASSQDRVNEQYF
-	-	TRBJ2-3	TRBV10-3	TGTGCCATCAGTGAAGGCACAGATACGCAGTATTTT	CAISEGTDTQYF
-	many	TRBJ2-2	TRBV12-3/TRBV12-4	TGTGCCAGCAGACCTACGGGCACCGGGGAGCTGTTTTTT	CASRPTGTGELFF
TRBD1	-	TRBJ2-5	TRBV5-4	TGTGCCAGCAGCTTTGAGGGGGCCAGGACCCAGTACTTC	CASSFEGARTQYF
-	-	TRBJ2-7	TRBV15	TGTGCCACCAGCAAACCCCGGGACTCCTCTGAGCAGTACTTC	CATSKPRDSSEQYF
TRBD2	few	TRBJ2-3	TRBV29-1	TGCAGCGTTGGCCTAGCGGGTCTCACAGATACGCAGTATTTT	CSVGLAGLTDTQYF
TRBD1	-	TRBJ2-7	TRBV5-6	TGTGCCAGCAGCTCATACAGGGGATCCTACGAGCAGTACTTC	CASSSYRGSYEQYF
-	few	TRBJ2-3	TRBV12-3/TRBV12-4	TGTGCCAGCAGCCAATCCCATACGCAGTATTTT	CASSQSHTQYF
-	-	TRBJ2-3	TRBV7-9	TGTGCCAGCAGCTTAACAGACACGAATCAGCCCCAGTATTTT	CASSLTDTNQPQYF
TRBD2	-	TRBJ2-7	TRBV19	TGTGCCAGTAGTCACCGACTAGCGAATTCCTACGAGCAGTACTTC	CASSHRLANSYEQYF
-	few	TRBJ1-2	TRBV5-8	TGTGCCAGCATCTATGGCTACACCTTC	CASIYGYTF
-	-	TRBJ2-7	TRBV7-9	TGTGCCAGCAGCTTAGCGCGAGGACGCTCCTACGAGCAGTACTTC	CASSLARGRSYEQYF
-	few	TRBJ2-5	TRBV27	TGTGCCAGCAGTTTATCGATATTGGAGACCCAGTACTTC	CASSLSILETQYF
-	few	TRBJ2-1	TRBV20-1	TGCAGTGCTGGGGCGACCTTATACAATGAGCAGTTCTTC	CSAGATLYNEQFF
-	many	TRBJ2-3	TRBV10-3	TGTGCCATCGGGAGCGGTGGCACAGATACGCAGTATTTT	CAIGSGGTDTQYF
-	few	TRBJ2-1	TRBV5-1	TGCGCCAGCAGTACGGACCCCGGGGTGGACAATGAGCAGTTCTTC	CASSTDPGVDNEQFF
TRBD2	-	TRBJ2-7	TRBV3-1	TGTGCCAGCAGCCCAGCGGGGGGAGGATCCTACGAGCAGTACTTC	CASSPAGGGSYEQYF
-	-	TRBJ2-1	TRBV18	TGTGCCAGCTCACCGAGAAGCAATGAGCAGTTCTTC	CASSPRSNEQFF